This T cell receptor (beta chain) was obtained from a study of cytomegalovirus exposure and HLA in healthy donors. Study outcomes and limitations: Accurate prediction of HLA-A and HLA-B alleles (for most subjects) was reportedly achieved from TCR beta sequences. Looking again later, the authors saw that most CMV-associated TCR beta chains seemed HLA-restricted. The productive fraction for most TCR beta V segments was about 87% or about 30% in an earlier analysis.

In its sample, this clone was seen a few times. Its antigen remains unidentified. It was with 60 Vbeta and 13 Jbeta primers that the PCR ran. The table came from immunoSEQ multiplex PCR; TCRdb's copy has only in-frame clones and leaves some out. The repertoire has roughly 280,000 clones, about 66% of them found once; the top ten carry around 2%. The CDR3 is 16 amino acids. Germline values: CDR1 LNHDA, CDR2 SQIVND (reference sequence). The TCR was taken from a female donor in good health and CMV-seronegative. The sequencing input was PBMCs. V is TRBV19 and J is TRBJ2-5; tentatively, D is TRBD2 (5 bases). The J call may be faulty, since TRBJ2-7 better matches the DNA end. The CDR3: CASSIGQRARSYEQYF. CDR3 sequence (DNA): TGTGCCAGTAGTATAGGTCAGAGGGCACGATCCTACGAGCAGTACTTC.